This T cell receptor beta chain was obtained from a study of metastatic and nonmetastatic thyroid tumors. Study in general: The study looked at repertoires side by side in blood and in tumor or nodule tissue from malignant and benign thyroid patients. General study results and limits: Reports indicated that malignant thyroid tumors showed significantly higher TCR beta diversity than benign nodules did, in blood and tumor.

This clone was seen at least ten times. Its target is unknown. In the original analysis: For papillary thyroid cancer, a distant-metastasis classifier was constructed from CDR3 differences observed across clinicopathological groups. Using MiXCR, TCRdb re-called clones from the PCR reads. These V and J calls originate from TCRdb's pipeline instead of the authors' own analysis. The sample yields 20,000 to 25,000 clones, 15% to 20% seen once. Among the patients, none had received any treatment before thyroid surgery. The germline CDR1 and CDR2 sequences are LNHDA and SQIVND (reference sequence). V shed 6 bases, J shed 3 bases, and the junction held 9 bases outside the gene matches. The CDR3 is 16 residues long.

The sequencing sample was made of tumor tissue. The TCR comes from a female donor with papillary thyroid cancer or a benign thyroid nodule (not recorded which). Some clones in this sample may be carry-over from other donors' samples. The chain is built from TRBV19 and TRBJ2-2, with 8 bases aligning to TRBD1. The CDR3 DNA follows: TGTGCCAGTAGATTCGGGTCGGGACAGGACACCGGGGAGCTGTTTTTT. Encoded protein: CASRFGSGQDTGELFF.